These T cell receptor beta chains were read from a single sample in a study of T cells in Graves' hyperthyroidism and ophthalmopathy. TCRdb fed the multiplex PCR reads into MiXCR, producing one record per CDR3 protein. Among around 370,000 distinct CDR3 sequences listed, under 20% were seen once. The source material was blood. Receptor source: a man aged 18 to 35 with Graves' ophthalmopathy. Each CDR3 is given with its conserved first and last residue. The D gene is left open where the match is weak. Not every row has a clone size; where given, it reads once, few, many or a size class.

J gene	clone size	D gene	V gene	CDR3 protein	CDR3 DNA
TRBJ2-7	many	-	TRBV6-1	CASTQAWGALYYEQYF	TGTGCCAGCACCCAAGCGTGGGGGGCCCTTTATTACGAGCAGTACTTC
TRBJ2-2	few	TRBD1	TRBV18	CASSYGTGTTGELFF	TGTGCCAGCTCGTACGGGACAGGGACCACCGGGGAGCTGTTTTTT
TRBJ1-1	-	-	TRBV4-1	CASSHLGRAFF	TGCGCCAGCAGCCATTTAGGGAGAGCTTTCTTT
TRBJ2-5	few	TRBD1	TRBV29-1	CSVEGRTGIPETQYF	TGCAGCGTTGAAGGGCGGACAGGGATCCCAGAGACCCAGTACTTC
TRBJ2-3	many	-	TRBV28	CASSLPGSTDTQYF	TGTGCCAGCAGTTTGCCCGGAAGCACAGATACGCAGTATTTT
TRBJ1-2	many	-	TRBV2	CASTRPGSSSYGYTF	TGTGCCAGCACCAGGCCGGGGTCAAGTAGCTATGGCTACACCTTC
TRBJ2-7	many	TRBD1	TRBV3-1	CASSLFGTGYEQYF	TGTGCCAGCAGCCTTTTTGGGACAGGGTACGAGCAGTACTTC
TRBJ2-5	many	TRBD2	TRBV2	CASSFERGEETQYF	TGTGCCAGCAGTTTCGAGCGGGGGGAAGAGACCCAGTACTTC
TRBJ2-6	few	-	TRBV24-1	CATSGIANVLTF	TGTGCCACCAGTGGGATTGCCAACGTCCTGACTTTC
TRBJ1-3	-	-	TRBV6-5	CASSYELAGNTIYF	TGTGCCAGCAGTTACGAGTTAGCTGGAAACACCATATATTTT
TRBJ2-2	many	-	TRBV11-1	CASSLEGAGELFF	TGTGCCAGCAGCTTAGAGGGTGCCGGGGAGCTGTTTTTT
TRBJ2-1	-	-	TRBV9	CASSLSLGNEQFF	TGTGCCAGCAGCCTCTCCTTAGGGAATGAGCAGTTCTTC
TRBJ1-2	many	TRBD1	TRBV3-1	CASSQPAGQGSYTF	TGTGCCAGCAGCCAACCCGCCGGACAGGGGAGCTACACCTTC
TRBJ2-5	many	-	TRBV27	CASSRRDGRETQYF	TGTGCCAGCAGTCGTCGGGACGGGAGAGAGACCCAGTACTTC
TRBJ1-4	few	TRBD1	TRBV9	CASSAETGWGEKLFF	TGTGCCAGCAGCGCCGAGACAGGGTGGGGGGAAAAACTGTTTTTT
TRBJ1-1	few	-	TRBV10-3	CATGASEGTEAFF	TGTGCCACCGGTGCCAGCGAAGGGACTGAAGCTTTCTTT
TRBJ2-7	many	TRBD2	TRBV3-1	CASSPRLAEPYEQYF	TGTGCCAGCAGCCCCCGGCTAGCGGAGCCCTACGAGCAGTACTTC
TRBJ1-4	few	-	TRBV7-2	CASSSRDPEKLFF	TGTGCCAGCAGCTCCCGGGACCCTGAAAAACTGTTTTTT
TRBJ2-5	few	-	TRBV4-1	CASSPFSSFGETQYF	TGCGCCAGCAGCCCCTTCTCCAGTTTCGGGGAGACCCAGTACTTC
TRBJ2-2	few	-	TRBV28	CASSFYGTANTGELFF	TGTGCCAGCAGTTTTTACGGGACCGCGAACACCGGGGAGCTGTTTTTT
TRBJ2-5	many	-	TRBV20-1	CSARGRQETQYF	TGCAGTGCTAGGGGCAGACAAGAGACCCAGTACTTC
TRBJ2-1	many	-	TRBV4-1	CASSQDPGRDNEQFF	TGCGCCAGCAGCCAAGATCCAGGCAGAGACAATGAGCAGTTCTTC
TRBJ1-2	-	-	TRBV5-5	CASSQGRQGYTF	TGTGCCAGCAGCCAAGGGAGGCAGGGCTACACCTTC
TRBJ2-3	few	-	TRBV24-1	CATSDPDRFLDTQYF	TGTGCCACCAGTGATCCTGACAGATTCCTAGATACGCAGTATTTT
TRBJ2-4	few	TRBD2	TRBV11-2	CASSGTSGVTMAKNIQYF	TGTGCCAGCAGCGGAACTAGCGGGGTCACAATGGCCAAAAACATTCAGTACTTC
TRBJ1-5	-	TRBD1	TRBV10-2	CASTGGQGNQPQHF	TGCGCCAGCACCGGCGGACAGGGCAATCAGCCCCAGCATTTT